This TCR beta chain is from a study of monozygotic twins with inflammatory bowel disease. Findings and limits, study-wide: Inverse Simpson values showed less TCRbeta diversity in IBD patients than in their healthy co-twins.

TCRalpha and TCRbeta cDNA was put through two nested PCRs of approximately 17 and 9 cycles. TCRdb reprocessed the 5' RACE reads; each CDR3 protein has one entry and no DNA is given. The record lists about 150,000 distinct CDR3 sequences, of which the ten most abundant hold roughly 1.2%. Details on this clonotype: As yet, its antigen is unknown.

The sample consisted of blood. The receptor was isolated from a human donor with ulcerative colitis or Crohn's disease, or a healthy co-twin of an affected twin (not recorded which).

The CDR3 region is CASSRGLVNTGELFF. This chain connects TRBV11-2 to TRBJ2-2; TCRdb proposes TRBD2, but this gene call is untestable without DNA. Looked up from germline, CDR1 is SGHAT and CDR2 is FQNNGV. The CDR3 runs 15 residues.